The source of this TCR beta chain is a study of T cell changes during pregnancy in multiple sclerosis. The CDR3 is 14 residues long. The germline CDR1 and CDR2 sequences are LNHDA and SQIVND (reference sequence). V gave up 7 bases and J gave up 4 bases; unmatched junction bases: 10. Sequencing was performed with immunoSEQ multiplex PCR; in TCRdb, only in-frame clones are kept and a portion is missing. This sample has fewer than 150,000 clones, with around 95% found just once. The clonotype comes from a female donor with multiple sclerosis, enrolled in a pregnancy study. This specimen was peripheral blood, taken after pregnancy. The gene calls are TRBV19 and TRBJ2-7; 7 nucleotides agree with TRBD1. The CDR3 reads CASTRTGEQYEQYF. For the CDR3, the DNA is TGTGCCAGTACCCGAACAGGGGAGCAATACGAGCAGTACTTC.